A single sample is the source of the 29 T cell receptor beta chains below, sequenced in a study of post-analysis software for immune sequencing data (dated by TCRdb to the mid-2010s). The method was PCR. Sequencing instrument: Illumina HiSeq 2500. To reduce PCR and sequencing biases, unique molecular identifiers were incorporated into the TCR beta cDNA libraries. Starting from the raw public reads, TCRdb applied fastp trimming at Q25, assembled clones with MiXCR and retained in-frame beta chains. Every entry covers one CDR3 protein and lists the most common genes and DNA from its rows. This sample comprises roughly 180,000 distinct CDR3 sequences, about 32% of them detected only once. Approximately 1.4% of the sample goes to the ten largest clones. Study-wide findings and limitations: Significantly higher frequencies in patients than in controls were found for five or six TRBV segments, including TRBV5-6, TRBV5-1 and TRBV20-1.

Antigen specificity for these receptors is unknown. Material: blood. The receptors here all came from a girl aged 5-17 years with multiple sclerosis.

This clonotype has at least ten counts. The chain has TRBV5-6 and TRBJ2-1, with 11 nucleotides matching TRBD2. The CDR3 has 16 amino acids. Trimming at V came to 1 base and at J to 2 bases, leaving 2 bases not matched to a gene. Germline V gene data show CDR1 as SGHDT and CDR2 as YYEEEE. The CDR3 DNA sequence: TGTGCCAGCAGCTTGACTAGCGGGAGAACCTACAATGAGCAGTTCTTC. Its translation is CASSLTSGRTYNEQFF.

In regard to this clonotype: A single base separates this from a much larger clone, so it may be a read error. DNA for the CDR3: TGTGTCAGTAGCGCTAGCTCCTACAATGAGCAGTTCTTC. Its translation is CVSSASSYNEQFF. The chain carries TRBV6-5 and TRBJ2-1, with TRBD2 as a possible D gene (5 bases). This CDR3 has 13 amino acids. CDR1 and CDR2 from the germline V gene are MNHEY and SVGAGI.

This clonotype was observed a few times. The chain recombines TRBV4-1 with TRBJ2-7; 9 bases match TRBD1. Germline CDR1 is MGHRA and CDR2 is YSYEKL. The ends lost 2 bases at V and 2 bases at J; junction bases unmatched: 10. The CDR3 runs to 17 residues. CDR3 in amino acids: CASSQRGGQGQTYEQYF. The CDR3 coding sequence is TGCGCCAGCAGCCAACGTGGCGGACAGGGGCAAACCTACGAGCAGTACTTC.

Points on this clonotype: One base away lies a much larger clone, so this may be a sequencing read error. V and J are TRBV11-2 and TRBJ2-6; perhaps TRBD1 as D (5 bases). The CDR3 covers 14 residues. Germline V lookup: CDR1 SGHAT, CDR2 FQNNGV. The CDR3 DNA reads as TGTGCCAGCGCGAGGACGCTTGGGGCCAACGGCCTGACTTTC. This codes for CASARTLGANGLTF.

This clonotype showed up just a few times. The V and J genes are TRBV11-2 and TRBJ2-7, with 9 nucleotides matching TRBD2. J gave up 0 bases and V 4 bases, and 4 bases lay outside the gene matches. CDR1 is SGHAT and CDR2 is FQNNGV in the germline V gene. The CDR3 sequence is 15 residues long. This CDR3 is CASSSNSGSSYEQYF. The DNA for the CDR3 is TGTGCCAGCAGCTCAAATAGCGGGAGCTCCTACGAGCAGTACTTC.

V gene TRBV5-8 combines with J gene TRBJ2-5, with 11 bases identical to TRBD2. V gave up 3 bases and J gave up 11 bases; unmatched junction bases: 18. This CDR3 region has 17 residues. CDR1 is SGHTS and CDR2 is YDEGEE in the germline V gene. CDR3 in amino acids: CASSSTPTSGANNEQYF. DNA for the CDR3: TGTGCCAGCAGCTCCACTCCGACTAGCGGGGCTAACAATGAGCAGTACTTC.

The chain couples TRBV19 to TRBJ1-1; D is uncertain. The germline V and J ends were trimmed by 1 base and 4 bases, with 10 bases remaining between them. This CDR3 is 14 amino acids long. Germline CDR1 LNHDA, CDR2 SQIVND (reference sequence). The CDR3 DNA reads TGTGCCAGTAGTATAGGGAGCGGGCCCACTGAAGCTTTCTTT. This gives the protein CASSIGSGPTEAFF.

Regarding this clonotype: A clone one base away is much larger, so this may be a read error. This chain links TRBV12-3 or TRBV12-4 with TRBJ2-1, with 9 bases that match TRBD1. V shed 5 bases and J 12 bases; nucleotides not matched to a gene: 14. The CDR3 runs 15 residues. CDR3 region: CASSRRDRDIDGQFF. For the CDR3, the DNA is TGTGCCAGCAGTCGTCGGGACAGGGATATCGATGGGCAGTTCTTC.

This clonotype was recorded at least ten times. The chain uses TRBV5-1 and TRBJ2-5; D is undetermined. The CDR3 is 11 residues long. Trimming removed 3 bases from V and 2 bases from J, with 2 bases in between. Germline V gives CDR1 SGHRS, CDR2 YFSETQ. This CDR3 is CASSWQETQYF. The CDR3 DNA sequence: TGCGCCAGCAGCTGGCAAGAGACCCAGTACTTC. The full variable domain, rest sourced from reference TRBV5-1 and TRBJ2-5, is KAGVTQTPRYLIKTRGQQVTLSCSPISGHRSVSWYQQTPGQGLQFLFEYFSETQRNKGNFPGRFSGRQFSNSRSEMNVSTLELGDSALYLCASSWQETQYFGPGTRLLVL.

At least ten counts were recorded for this clonotype. This chain joins TRBV10-3 and TRBJ2-1; TRBD2 agrees at 9 bases. The CDR3 runs to 14 residues. Germline V gene data show CDR1 as ENHRY and CDR2 as SYGVKD. The trim removed 7 bases at V and 5 bases at J, leaving 6 bases unmatched. For the CDR3, the DNA is TGTGCCATCACCGGGACTAGCCTCCACAATGAGCAGTTCTTC. This translates into CAITGTSLHNEQFF.

In the case of this clonotype: Since a much larger clone is just one base distant, this may be a read error. In DNA, the CDR3 is TGTGCCATCAGCGTAGGGCCCTTTCCAGATACGCAGTATTTT. It specifies CAISVGPFPDTQYF. The J gene is TRBJ2-3, the V gene TRBV9, with no clear D. There are 14 residues in the CDR3. The germline V gene encodes CDR1 SGDLS and CDR2 YYNGEE. Filled out from reference TRBV9 and TRBJ2-3, the complete variable domain reads DSGVTQTPKHLITATGQRVTLRCSPRSGDLSVYWYQQSLDQGLQFLIQYYNGEERAKGNILERFSAQQFPDLHSELNLSSLELGDSALYFCAISVGPFPDTQYFGPGTRLTVL.

Of note for this clonotype: At one of its ends the junction is not consistent with the germline gene, which may arise from a read error. The J gene is TRBJ2-3, the V gene TRBV5-1; TRBD2 matches at 9 bases. CDR1 and CDR2 (germline): SGHRS, YFSETQ. CDR3 length: 16 amino acids. The CDR3 spells CASSSQREVITGTQYF. The CDR3 nucleotides are TGCGCCAGCAGCTCTCAGCGGGAGGTTATCACAGGTACGCAGTATTTT.

J is TRBJ1-5 and V is TRBV9, with D uncertain. The germline V gene has CDR1 SGDLS and CDR2 YYNGEE. The CDR3 sequence is 15 residues long. Trimming removed 3 bases from V and 5 bases from J, with 15 bases in between. The CDR3 DNA reads TGTGCCAGCAGCGCCCACCCAGAGAAACATCAGCCCCAGCATTTT. This encodes CASSAHPEKHQPQHF.

This clonotype was detected a few times. V and J are TRBV4-1 and TRBJ2-7; tentatively, D is TRBD2 (6 bases). This CDR3 has 16 residues. CDR1 and CDR2 from the germline V gene are MGHRA and YSYEKL. Trimming stripped 4 bases from V and 7 bases from J, with 23 bases between. In DNA form, the CDR3 reads TGCGCCAGCAGCCGAAACCTAGCGCGTTTCTACAATGAGCAGTACTTC. It is translated as CASSRNLARFYNEQYF.

This clonotype was recorded only once. The chain couples TRBV2 to TRBJ2-1, with 10 bases identical to TRBD2. The CDR3 sequence is 16 residues long. After removal of 4 bases from V and 7 bases from J, the junction contained 10 bases not matched to a gene. Germline CDR1 reads SNHLY; CDR2 reads FYNNEI. The CDR3 DNA reads as TGTGCCAGCAGTGGTTCGTCTAGCGGGAGAACGAATGAGCAGTTCTTC. Encoded protein: CASSGSSSGRTNEQFF.

The gene calls are TRBV12-3 or TRBV12-4 and TRBJ2-7; D may correspond to TRBD1 or TRBD2 (5 bases each). CDR3 size: 14 residues. V was trimmed by 6 bases and J by 3 bases, leaving 15 bases between them. This chain's CDR3 is CASRRGAFNYEQYF. CDR3 coding DNA: TGTGCCAGCAGGAGGGGAGCATTTAACTACGAGCAGTACTTC.

This clonotype was observed at least ten times. CDR3 amino acids: CSARLLGGRFNEQFF. The CDR3 nucleotides are TGCAGTGCTAGACTGCTTGGCGGGAGATTCAATGAGCAGTTCTTC. V usage is TRBV20-1 and J usage is TRBJ2-1; 7 bases map to TRBD2. The CDR3 sequence is 15 residues long. The junction had 10 bases not matched to a gene; V was cut back by 2 bases and J by 6 bases. Germline V lookup: CDR1 DFQATT, CDR2 SNEGSKA (reference sequence).

This clonotype was seen many times. The chain employs TRBV27 and TRBJ2-7; 8 bases match TRBD2. This CDR3 is 15 amino acids long. The V and J ends lost 0 bases and 1 base, in that order; junction bases with no gene match: 2. Looked up from germline, CDR1 is MNHEY and CDR2 is SMNVEV (reference sequence). CDR3 nucleotide sequence: TGTGCCAGCAGTTTATCGCTAGCGGGTTCCTACGAGCAGTACTTC. Translated: CASSLSLAGSYEQYF.

This clonotype was picked up many times. The chain links TRBV4-1 to TRBJ2-5; D is unclear. Trimming stripped 4 bases from V and 5 bases from J, with 11 bases between. CDR3 length: 13 residues. Germline CDR1 reads MGHRA; CDR2 reads YSYEKL. CDR3 residues: CASSPTTWETQYF. The DNA for the CDR3 is TGCGCCAGCAGCCCCACAACATGGGAGACCCAGTACTTC.

This chain links TRBV5-1 with TRBJ2-3; 9 nucleotides agree with TRBD1. Germline-derived CDR1 and CDR2 are SGHRS and YFSETQ. V trimming: 0 bases; J trimming: 5 bases; junction bases outside the gene matches: 7. This CDR3 has 16 amino acids. The chain's CDR3 is CASSLGLGQGQDTQYF. In nucleotides, the CDR3 is TGCGCCAGCAGCTTGGGACTTGGACAGGGGCAAGATACGCAGTATTTT. The entire variable domain, with the rest obtained from reference TRBV5-1 and TRBJ2-3, is as follows: KAGVTQTPRYLIKTRGQQVTLSCSPISGHRSVSWYQQTPGQGLQFLFEYFSETQRNKGNFPGRFSGRQFSNSRSEMNVSTLELGDSALYLCASSLGLGQGQDTQYFGPGTRLTVL.

The rearrangement links TRBV7-9 to TRBJ2-5; D might be TRBD2 (5 bases). CDR1 SEHNR and CDR2 FQNEAQ come from the germline V gene (reference sequence). CDR3 size: 19 residues. The germline V and J ends were trimmed by 6 bases and 11 bases, with 37 bases remaining between them. In DNA, the CDR3 is TGTGCCAGCAGTTCAATGCACGGCCGTGGACTCCTTTCCCGACATGAGCAGTACTTC. It yields the protein CASSSMHGRGLLSRHEQYF.

For this clonotype: This may be a read error: a much more frequent sequence differs by one nucleotide. The chain uses TRBV7-6 and TRBJ2-7, with 8 bases identical to TRBD2. J was trimmed by 7 bases and V by 2 bases; bases with no gene match: 13. Germline CDR1 is SGHVS and CDR2 is FNYEAQ. The CDR3 covers 16 residues. Here the CDR3 reads CASSLKSSGKDNEQYF. The CDR3 DNA follows: TGTGCCAGCAGCTTAAAGAGTAGCGGGAAAGACAATGAGCAGTACTTC.

The CDR3 DNA sequence: TGTGCCAGCAGTTACTCATCTGAAGCCCGTGAAGCTTTCTTT. This translates into CASSYSSEAREAFF. J is TRBJ1-1 and V is TRBV6-5; unclear D gene. The V and J ends lost 0 bases and 7 bases respectively, with 12 bases between them. Germline V gene data show CDR1 as MNHEY and CDR2 as SVGAGI. The CDR3 is made up of 14 amino acids.

This clonotype was seen ten or more times. This sequence joins TRBV6-5 and TRBJ2-3, with D hard to call. This CDR3 is 11 amino acids long. V was shortened by 8 bases and J by 7 bases, with 10 bases between the two germline ends. Germline assignment: CDR1 MNHEY and CDR2 SVGAGI. As DNA, the CDR3 is TGTGCCAGCGCGACCTTGAATACGCAGTATTTT. It yields the protein CASATLNTQYF.

This clonotype was recorded a few times. The CDR3 is CASSFGRASTDTQYF. The CDR3, as DNA: TGCGCCAGCAGCTTCGGGCGGGCCAGCACAGATACGCAGTATTTT. This chain connects TRBV5-1 to TRBJ2-3; the D gene is possibly TRBD2 (5 bases). CDR3 size: 15 residues. Trimming stripped 2 bases from V and 0 bases from J, with 10 bases between. The germline CDR1 and CDR2 sequences are SGHRS and YFSETQ.

The chain joins TRBV29-1 to TRBJ2-4; D uncertain. Germline V lookup: CDR1 SQVTM, CDR2 ANQGSEA. This CDR3 is 12 amino acids long. Trimming took 3 bases from V and 0 from J, leaving 3 bases between them. DNA for the CDR3: TGCAGCGTTGAGGAAGCCAAAAACATTCAGTACTTC. Its protein is CSVEEAKNIQYF. Based on the CDR3 plus reference TRBV29-1 and TRBJ2-4, the full variable domain is SAVISQKPSRDICQRGTSLTIQCQVDSQVTMMFWYRQQPGQSLTLIATANQGSEATYESGFVIDKFPISRPNLTFSTLTVSNMSPEDSSIYLCSVEEAKNIQYFGAGTRLSVL.

This clonotype has ten or more counts. V gene TRBV5-4 combines with J gene TRBJ2-7; D remains unclear. Trimming removed 4 bases from V and 4 bases from J, with 12 bases in between. The CDR3 spans 13 residues. In germline, CDR1 is SGHNT, CDR2 YYREEE (reference sequence). CDR3 DNA: TGTGCCAGCAGCCCTTCGGAGTCTTACGAGCAGTACTTC. The encoded protein is CASSPSESYEQYF. Based on the CDR3 plus reference TRBV5-4 and TRBJ2-7, the full variable domain is ETGVTQSPTHLIKTRGQQVTLRCSSQSGHNTVSWYQQALGQGPQFIFQYYREEENGRGNFPPRFSGLQFPNYSSELNVNALELDDSALYLCASSPSESYEQYFGPGTRLTVT.

The count of this clonotype is one. J is TRBJ2-7 and V is TRBV18; D tentatively reads TRBD1 or TRBD2 (5 bases each). CDR3 length: 13 amino acids. In germline, CDR1 is KGHSH, CDR2 LQKENI. V was pared by 3 bases and J by 2 bases, with 8 bases between. CDR3 sequence (DNA): TGTGCCAGCTCACCCTGGGGGACCTACGAGCAGTACTTC. It specifies CASSPWGTYEQYF.

In its sample, this clonotype was seen many times. CDR3 residues: CSARAADTQYF. Here the CDR3 DNA reads TGCAGTGCTAGGGCAGCAGATACGCAGTATTTT. This rearrangement joins TRBV20-1 to TRBJ2-3; D gene unclear. Germline lookup yields CDR1 DFQATT and CDR2 SNEGSKA (reference sequence). The CDR3 consists of 11 residues. Trimming took off 3 bases at V and 4 bases at J, with 5 bases between the two ends.